This T cell receptor (beta chain) was recovered during a study of OX40 agonist ivuxolimab in advanced cancers. Whole-study results and caveats: Antigen specificity was not determined for the expanded peripheral T cells.

The protocol was immunoSEQ multiplex PCR, while the TCRdb copy is restricted to in-frame clones and leaves out a portion. The table has under 20,000 clones, roughly nine tenths seen once; the top ten hold about 16%. CDR1 LNHDA and CDR2 SQIVND come from the germline V gene (reference sequence). This CDR3 has 13 residues. As concerns this clone: Its antigen is still unknown.

The specimen was CD4+ or CD8+ T cells sorted from blood, collected in a trial of the OX40 agonist ivuxolimab. This TCR derives from an adult with an advanced solid tumor such as melanoma, head and neck, liver or kidney cancer. The J gene is TRBJ2-5, the V gene TRBV19; possibly TRBD1 for D (5 bases). The closer fit of TRBJ2-7 to the DNA end suggests the J call may be wrong. The CDR3 region has the DNA TGTGCCAGTAGTGCTTCAGGGCCGCCCGAGCAGTACTTC. Its protein product is CASSASGPPEQYF.